These 18 T cell receptor beta chains were sequenced from one sample in a study of CXCR3-negative and CXCR3-positive naive CD8 T cells (dated by TCRdb to about 2019). TCRdb names NextSeq 550 as the instrument used. The Human TCR Profiling Kit (MiLaboratory) was used to prepare UMI-labeled 5' RACE TRB cDNA libraries. TCRdb reprocessed the reads and lists each CDR3 protein sequence as a single entry, with no DNA. This sample's table contains 90,000 to 150,000 distinct CDR3 sequences. About 0.35% of the sample lies in the top ten. The paper's findings and limits, for the study overall: TRB CDR3s from CXCR3-positive naive cells showed higher hydrophobicity (lower Kidera factor 4), lower energy, and higher strength and volume indices than CXCR3-negative naive cells.

Their antigens are not known. Specimen: naive CXCR3+ CD8+ T cells from blood. This sample's cell subset or site label indicates: CD45RO-CCR7+CD27+CD95- naive CD8+ T cells expressing CXCR3 (TNR3+). These TCRs come from a human donor in good health. Some clones in this sample may be carry-over from other donors' samples.

The V and J genes are TRBV12-3 or TRBV12-4 and TRBJ2-3. This CDR3 spans 12 amino acids. The CDR3 is CASSSLTDTQYF.

The chain joins TRBV11-2 to TRBJ2-3; the TCRdb call, TRBD2, lacks DNA for checking. From germline, CDR1 is SGHAT and CDR2 FQNNGV. This CDR3 region has 13 residues. The CDR3 sequence is CASWEGTTDTQYF. Drawing the rest from reference TRBV11-2 and TRBJ2-3, the complete variable domain is EAGVAQSPRYKIIEKRQSVAFWCNPISGHATLYWYQQILGQGPKLLIQFQNNGVVDDSQLPKDRFSAERLKGVDSTLKIQPAKLEDSAVYLCASWEGTTDTQYFGPGTRLTVL.

The rearrangement joins TRBV5-1 to TRBJ2-7; TCRdb proposes TRBD1, but this gene call is untestable without DNA. The CDR3 covers 16 residues. CDR1 and CDR2 (germline): SGHRS, YFSETQ. CDR3 in amino acids: CASSWGGTGISYEQYF.

The chain recombines TRBV2 with TRBJ1-5; as DNA is missing, the TRBD1 call by TCRdb cannot be tested. Germline lookup yields CDR1 SNHLY and CDR2 FYNNEI. The CDR3 has 15 amino acids. CDR3: CASSPGTGGIQPQHF.

This chain joins TRBV7-9 and TRBJ2-3; TCRdb indicates TRBD1, and absent DNA this call remains unverified. The CDR3 runs 14 residues. The germline V gene encodes CDR1 SEHNR and CDR2 FQNEAQ (reference sequence). This CDR3 reads CASSLWDSKNTQYF.

The rearrangement joins TRBV7-8 to TRBJ2-7. Germline V gene data show CDR1 as SGHVS and CDR2 as FQNEAQ. The CDR3 contains 14 residues. The CDR3 protein is CASSLAGSSYEQYF.

V is TRBV7-6 and J is TRBJ2-7; TCRdb designates TRBD1, a call that cannot be tested without DNA. CDR3 length: 15 residues. Germline V gene sequence: CDR1 SGHVS, CDR2 FNYEAQ. CDR3 region: CASSLGGLGVYEQYF. Full variable domain (remainder filled in from reference TRBV7-6 and TRBJ2-7): GAGVSQSPRYKVTKRGQDVALRCDPISGHVSLYWYRQALGQGPEFLTYFNYEAQQDKSGLPNDRFSAERPEGSISTLTIQRTEQRDSAMYRCASSLGGLGVYEQYFGPGTRLTVT.

The V call is TRBV24-1, the J call TRBJ2-2. The CDR3 is made up of 14 amino acids. CDR1 and CDR2 (germline): KGHDR, SFDVKD. The CDR3 loop reads CATSDRHGTGELFF.

V usage is TRBV5-4 and J usage is TRBJ2-7; the TRBD1 assignment by TCRdb is unverifiable without DNA. There are 14 residues in the CDR3. The germline V gene encodes CDR1 SGHNT and CDR2 YYREEE (reference sequence). This CDR3 reads CASSPPSDPYEQYF.

This sequence joins TRBV20-1 and TRBJ2-7. CDR3 length: 13 residues. Germline loops: CDR1 DFQATT, CDR2 SNEGSKA (reference sequence). CDR3 loop: CSARGVDSYEQYF.

This chain connects TRBV29-1 to TRBJ2-1; checking the TCRdb D call of TRBD1 is not possible without DNA. The CDR3 sequence is 16 residues long. In germline, CDR1 is SQVTM, CDR2 ANQGSEA. The CDR3 sequence: CSVEGGVGASYNEQFF.

The chain has TRBV7-9 and TRBJ1-4. Germline loops: CDR1 SEHNR, CDR2 FQNEAQ (reference sequence). The length of the CDR3 is 13 residues. The chain's CDR3 is CASSLRENEKLFF. Complete variable domain (other parts from reference TRBV7-9 and TRBJ1-4): DTGVSQNPRHKITKRGQNVTFRCDPISEHNRLYWYRQTLGQGPEFLTYFQNEAQLEKSRLLSDRFSAERPKGSFSTLEIQRTEQGDSAMYLCASSLRENEKLFFGSGTQLSVL.

The rearrangement joins TRBV14 to TRBJ1-1; TCRdb reports TRBD1, a call that lacks DNA to check it against. In germline, CDR1 is SGHDN, CDR2 FVKESK. The CDR3 is 16 residues long. CDR3 amino acids: CASSSPRDTQNTEAFF.

CDR3: CASSVGREYNEQFF. The chain combines TRBV9 with TRBJ2-1; TCRdb proposes TRBD2, but this gene call is untestable without DNA. The CDR3 runs 14 residues. Looked up from germline, CDR1 is SGDLS and CDR2 is YYNGEE.

This chain links TRBV12-3 or TRBV12-4 with TRBJ2-3; without DNA, the TCRdb call of TRBD1 cannot be checked. The CDR3 is 16 amino acids. This chain's CDR3 is CASSPWTGPSTDTQYF.

The V and J genes are TRBV14 and TRBJ2-3; TCRdb reports TRBD1, a call that lacks DNA to check it against. CDR1 and CDR2 (germline): SGHDN, FVKESK. This CDR3 comprises 14 residues. This CDR3 reads CASSRQGEADTQYF.

This chain joins TRBV9 and TRBJ2-2; TCRdb picks TRBD2, but there is no DNA to check that call. This CDR3 is 15 amino acids long. Germline loops: CDR1 SGDLS, CDR2 YYNGEE. The CDR3 reads CASNQRGGDTGELFF.

V is TRBV20-1 and J is TRBJ2-7; TCRdb designates TRBD1, a call that cannot be tested without DNA. The length of the CDR3 is 14 residues. The germline V gene encodes CDR1 DFQATT and CDR2 SNEGSKA (reference sequence). CDR3 sequence: CSARDRQGAYEQYF.